The clone carrying this T cell receptor beta chain is identified as medium-sized from frequency. Its antigen remains unknown. A live/dead marker was used to sort live CSF cells for droplet sequencing. These data are taken from a study of CD8 T cells in cerebrospinal fluid in Alzheimer's disease. General study findings and limits: The largest CSF clone was proportionally bigger in mild cognitive impairment or Alzheimer's disease than controls.

TCRdb reprocessed the 10x single-cell sequencing reads and reports one entry per CDR3 protein, with no DNA. In all, the sample yields 1,500 to 2,000 distinct CDR3 sequences. The CDR3 has 14 amino acids. Per the germline V gene, CDR1 is MDHEN and CDR2 is SYDVKM. V usage is TRBV28 and J usage is TRBJ2-4; with no DNA, the TCRdb D assignment of TRBD2 cannot be verified. This receptor was identified in a human donor with mild cognitive impairment. Source material: cerebrospinal fluid. The CDR3 region is CASRLGTVENIQYF.